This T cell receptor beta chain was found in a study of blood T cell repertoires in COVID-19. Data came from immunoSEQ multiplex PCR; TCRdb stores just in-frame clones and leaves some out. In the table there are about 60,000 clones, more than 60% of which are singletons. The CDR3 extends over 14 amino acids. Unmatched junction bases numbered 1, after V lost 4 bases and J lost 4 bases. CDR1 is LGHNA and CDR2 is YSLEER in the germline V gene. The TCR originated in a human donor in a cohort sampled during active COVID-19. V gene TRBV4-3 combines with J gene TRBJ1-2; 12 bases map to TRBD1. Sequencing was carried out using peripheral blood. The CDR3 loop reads CASSRGQGAYGYTF. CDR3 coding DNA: TGCGCCAGCAGCCGGGGACAGGGGGCCTATGGCTACACCTTC.